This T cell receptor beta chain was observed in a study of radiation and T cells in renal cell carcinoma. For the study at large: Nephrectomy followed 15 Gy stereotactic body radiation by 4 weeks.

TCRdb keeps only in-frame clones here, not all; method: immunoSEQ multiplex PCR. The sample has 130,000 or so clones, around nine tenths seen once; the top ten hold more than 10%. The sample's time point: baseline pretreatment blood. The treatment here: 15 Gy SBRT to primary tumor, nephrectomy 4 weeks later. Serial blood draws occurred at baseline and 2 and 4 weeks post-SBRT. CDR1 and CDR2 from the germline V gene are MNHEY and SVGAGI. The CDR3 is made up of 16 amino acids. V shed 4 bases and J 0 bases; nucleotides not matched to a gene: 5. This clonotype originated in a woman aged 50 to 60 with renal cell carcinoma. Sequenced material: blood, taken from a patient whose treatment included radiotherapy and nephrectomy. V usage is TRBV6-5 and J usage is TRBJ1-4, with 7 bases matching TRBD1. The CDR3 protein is CASSSGQTATNEKLFF. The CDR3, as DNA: TGTGCCAGCAGTTCGGGACAGACAGCAACTAATGAAAAACTGTTTTTT.